Listed here are 21 T cell receptor beta chains from one sample, sequenced in a study of T cell repertoires in urothelial bladder cancer. Profiling relied on immunoSEQ multiplex PCR, and the TCRdb table lists in-frame clones only, not all of them. Here the sample spans 5,000 to 6,500 clones, 71% being singletons. The material sequenced was tumor-infiltrating cells from bladder cancer. The origin of the receptors is a human donor with urothelial carcinoma.

The chain carries TRBV28 and TRBJ1-2; 7 positions match TRBD1. Trimming at V came to 4 bases and at J to 7 bases, leaving 0 bases not matched to a gene. The V gene's germline CDR1 is MDHEN and CDR2 SYDVKM. The CDR3 runs to 11 residues. In nucleotides, the CDR3 is TGTGCCAGCAGTTACAGGGGTGGCTACACCTTC. It encodes CASSYRGGYTF.

The chain has TRBV9 and TRBJ2-1; either TRBD1 or TRBD2 may fit D (6 bases each). The V gene lost 0 bases and the J gene lost 8 bases, with 9 bases spanning the gap. This CDR3 has 13 amino acids. Germline V gives CDR1 SGDLS, CDR2 YYNGEE. CDR3: CASSVEGGYEQFF. CDR3 in DNA: TGTGCCAGCAGCGTAGAGGGGGGATATGAGCAGTTCTTC.

This chain connects TRBV7-2 to TRBJ1-2; D not resolved. Germline loops: CDR1 SGHTA, CDR2 FQGNSA. The V gene lost 1 base and the J gene lost 4 bases, with 10 bases spanning the gap. The CDR3 spans 14 residues. CDR3 sequence: CASSLVLGGYGYTF. The CDR3 DNA follows: TGTGCCAGCAGCTTAGTTTTGGGCGGCTATGGCTACACCTTC.

The chain carries TRBV15 and TRBJ1-4, with TRBD1 as a possible D gene (5 bases). V gave up 1 base and J gave up 8 bases, with 23 bases separating them. Germline V gives CDR1 LNHNV, CDR2 YYDKDF (reference sequence). This CDR3 has 18 amino acids. CDR3 protein: CATSRAGSTQGNREKLFF. In DNA, the CDR3 is TGTGCCACCAGCAGAGCTGGTTCCACCCAGGGCAACCGGGAAAAACTGTTTTTT. The entire variable domain, with the rest obtained from reference TRBV15 and TRBJ1-4, is as follows: DAMVIQNPRYQVTQFGKPVTLSCSQTLNHNVMYWYQQKSSQAPKLLFHYYDKDFNNEADTPDNFQSRRPNTSFCFLDIRSPGLGDTAMYLCATSRAGSTQGNREKLFFGSGTQLSVL.

This clone is labeled as large. V is TRBV7-9 and J is TRBJ2-5; D is ambiguous. V dropped 5 bases and J dropped 2 bases, with 0 bases sitting between them. Germline V gene data show CDR1 as SEHNR and CDR2 as FQNEAQ (reference sequence). The CDR3 spans 10 residues. The CDR3 nucleotides read TGTGCCAGCAGCCAAGAGACCCAGTACTTC. Amino acid sequence: CASSQETQYF.

This rearrangement joins TRBV28 to TRBJ1-4; TRBD1 matches 8 bases. Trimming took 7 bases from V and 8 from J; bases not matched to a gene: 21. CDR1 and CDR2 from the germline V gene are MDHEN and SYDVKM. The CDR3 consists of 18 residues. This CDR3 is CASNSRPRQGIGREKLFF. CDR3 coding DNA: TGTGCCAGCAACTCCCGTCCGAGACAGGGGATCGGCAGGGAAAAACTGTTTTTT.

V usage is TRBV9 and J usage is TRBJ2-5; no firm D call. The germline V and J ends were trimmed by 6 bases and 5 bases, with 14 bases remaining between them. Germline lookup yields CDR1 SGDLS and CDR2 YYNGEE. The CDR3 contains 13 residues. The CDR3 spells CASNRLVGETQYF. The CDR3, as DNA: TGTGCCAGCAACCGTCTTGTGGGGGAGACCCAGTACTTC.

This clone was seen a handful of times. J is TRBJ1-2 and V is TRBV5-1; TRBD1 is a possible D gene (5 bases). Germline V gene lookup returns CDR1 SGHRS and CDR2 YFSETQ. The CDR3 sequence is 14 residues long. With 3 bases removed from V and 0 bases from J, the gap between germline ends came to 9 bases. CDR3 DNA: TGCGCCAGCAGCTCGTCGGGGCCTAACTATGGCTACACCTTC. It encodes CASSSSGPNYGYTF.

With regard to this clone: Relative to the germline gene, one junction end is altered; a read error may explain this. The V gene is TRBV28, the J gene TRBJ1-2; D not certain. Germline lookup yields CDR1 MDHEN and CDR2 SYDVKM. The CDR3 has 11 amino acids. This chain's CDR3 is CTSSPGPGYTF. DNA for the CDR3: TGTACCAGCAGTCCGGGTCCGGGCTACACCTTC.

This chain connects TRBV6-5 to TRBJ1-4, with D possibly TRBD1 on 5 matching bases. Germline lookup yields CDR1 MNHEY and CDR2 SVGAGI. Trimming removed 6 bases at V and 10 bases at J, with 15 bases between. The CDR3 loop spans 13 amino acids. Written as DNA, the CDR3 is TGTGCCAGCAGGGGCGCCAGGGAAGGAAAACTGTTTTTT. This translates into CASRGAREGKLFF.

The genes are TRBV11-2 and TRBJ2-2, with no clear D. Germline V gives CDR1 SGHAT, CDR2 FQNNGV. V lost 3 bases and J 7 bases, leaving 6 bases between the germline ends. The CDR3 contains 12 residues. DNA of the CDR3: TGTGCCAGCAGCTTCTATGGCGGGGAGCTGTTTTTT. Residues: CASSFYGGELFF.

J is TRBJ2-1 and V is TRBV5-1; tentative D call: TRBD2 (7 bases). Deletions cut 4 bases from V and 9 bases from J, with 23 bases between. The CDR3 is 16 amino acids. CDR1 is SGHRS and CDR2 is YFSETQ in the germline V gene. CDR3 loop: CASSPPLSRGAGEQFF. The CDR3 DNA follows: TGCGCCAGCAGCCCCCCCCTCTCCCGGGGGGCGGGTGAGCAGTTCTTC. Variable domain in full (rest from reference TRBV5-1 and TRBJ2-1): KAGVTQTPRYLIKTRGQQVTLSCSPISGHRSVSWYQQTPGQGLQFLFEYFSETQRNKGNFPGRFSGRQFSNSRSEMNVSTLELGDSALYLCASSPPLSRGAGEQFFGPGTRLTVL.

The V and J genes are TRBV6-5 and TRBJ2-5; 10 bases agree with TRBD1. Germline V gene lookup returns CDR1 MNHEY and CDR2 SVGAGI. This CDR3 is built from 14 residues. J lost 5 bases, V lost 7 bases, and 7 bases had no gene match. In DNA, the CDR3 is TGTGCCAGCATTGAGACAGGGGGCGCCGAGACCCAGTACTTC. Protein product: CASIETGGAETQYF.

The genes are TRBV9 and TRBJ2-5; 7 bases map to TRBD1. This CDR3 is built from 16 residues. Germline values: CDR1 SGDLS, CDR2 YYNGEE. V trimming: 3 bases; J trimming: 2 bases; junction bases outside the gene matches: 10. The CDR3 spells CASSGNRGGLQETQYF. CDR3 nucleotide sequence: TGTGCCAGCAGCGGGAACAGGGGCGGATTGCAAGAGACCCAGTACTTC.

This clone was picked up one time. J is TRBJ2-2 and V is TRBV18, with a tentative D call TRBD1 (5 bases). The CDR3 runs 15 residues. The germline V and J ends were trimmed by 6 bases and 0 bases, with 11 bases remaining between them. Per the germline V gene, CDR1 is KGHSH and CDR2 is LQKENI. The CDR3 region is CASSKDTSNTGELFF. The CDR3 DNA reads as TGTGCCAGCTCCAAGGACACCTCGAACACCGGGGAGCTGTTTTTT. The full variable domain, with the rest looked up from reference TRBV18 and TRBJ2-2, is NAGVMQNPRHLVRRRGQEARLRCSPMKGHSHVYWYRQLPEEGLKFMVYLQKENIIDESGMPKERFSAEFPKEGPSILRIQQVVRGDSAAYFCASSKDTSNTGELFFGEGSRLTVL.

This chain uses TRBV4-1 with TRBJ2-1, with 11 bases lining up with TRBD2. This CDR3 is 17 amino acids long. CDR1 is MGHRA and CDR2 is YSYEKL in the germline V gene. The junction had 8 bases not matched to a gene; V was cut back by 0 bases and J by 7 bases. The CDR3 sequence: CASSQDSVTSGGNEQFF. Written as DNA, the CDR3 is TGCGCCAGCAGCCAAGATTCAGTCACTAGCGGGGGTAATGAGCAGTTCTTC.

The V call is TRBV6-5, the J call TRBJ1-2; 9 bases align to TRBD1. The CDR3 length is 14 residues. V was clipped by 5 bases and J by 8 bases; unmatched bases: 9. The germline CDR1 and CDR2 sequences are MNHEY and SVGAGI. CDR3 in amino acids: CASSEGTGLYGYTF. CDR3 bases: TGTGCCAGCAGTGAAGGGACAGGGCTTTACGGCTACACCTTC.

The V and J genes are TRBV28 and TRBJ2-7, with 7 nucleotides matching TRBD1. Germline CDR1 and CDR2: MDHEN and SYDVKM. The junction had 13 bases not matched to a gene; V was cut back by 6 bases and J by 5 bases. The CDR3 covers 15 residues. CDR3 sequence (DNA): TGTGCCAGCAGAGGGACAGTGTTGGGCAGCCACGAGCAGTACTTC. This codes for CASRGTVLGSHEQYF. Drawing the rest from reference TRBV28 and TRBJ2-7, the complete variable domain is DVKVTQSSRYLVKRTGEKVFLECVQDMDHENMFWYRQDPGLGLRLIYFSYDVKMKEKGDIPEGYSVSREKKERFSLILESASTNQTSMYLCASRGTVLGSHEQYFGPGTRLTVT.

J is TRBJ2-7 and V is TRBV7-8; D gene ambiguous. The germline gives CDR1 SGHVS, CDR2 FQNEAQ. The CDR3 contains 13 residues. V lost 2 bases and J 6 bases, leaving 11 bases between the germline ends. The CDR3 loop is CASSLRSGAEQYF. The CDR3 DNA follows: TGTGCCAGCAGCTTACGAAGTGGCGCCGAGCAGTACTTC.

This chain connects TRBV7-9 to TRBJ2-7, with unresolved D. V was shortened by 5 bases and J by 4 bases, with 12 bases between the two germline ends. The CDR3 is made up of 13 amino acids. CDR1 and CDR2 (germline): SEHNR, FQNEAQ (reference sequence). Written as DNA, the CDR3 is TGTGCCAGCAGCCAACCCCGAGGTTACGAGCAGTACTTC. This translates into CASSQPRGYEQYF.

This chain links TRBV11-1 with TRBJ1-1; D uncertain. The V gene's germline CDR1 is SGHAT and CDR2 FQDESV (reference sequence). CDR3 length: 15 residues. V lost 5 bases and J lost 0, with 13 bases in between. CDR3 DNA: TGTGCCAGCAGCCACCCAGGAGGCATGAACACTGAAGCTTTCTTT. Translated, it gives CASSHPGGMNTEAFF.